The 21 T cell receptor beta chains below come from one sample, sequenced in a study of Ad26.COV2.S vaccination and SARS-CoV-2 variants. As for treatment: around 19 received Ad26.COV2.S at low or high dose, single or two shots; 5 received placebo; per-sample allocation not given. The investigators took samples on day 63 after the first vaccine or placebo injection. The data were produced by immunoSEQ multiplex PCR, yet TCRdb's version contains in-frame clones alone and is incomplete. Altogether almost 400,000 clones are present, approximately 90% being singletons, with the ten largest covering approximately 1.9%. The sample here was peripheral blood, taken in a trial of Ad26.COV2.S vaccine versus placebo. The source of these receptors is a person between 18 and 65 years old who received the Ad26.COV2.S COVID-19 vaccine or a placebo.

The table lists this clone with a few counts. The chain combines TRBV12-3 or TRBV12-4 with TRBJ1-5; D uncertain. Between the trimmed V and J ends, which lost 4 bases and 6 bases, there was a span of 7 bases. This CDR3 has 12 residues. The CDR3 region is CASSSKGQPQHF. CDR3 DNA: TGTGCCAGCAGTTCTAAAGGTCAGCCCCAGCATTTT.

This clone was counted once. The gene calls are TRBV12-3 or TRBV12-4 and TRBJ2-7; D gene uncertain. There are 13 residues in the CDR3. V was shortened by 0 bases and J by 10 bases, with 13 bases between the two germline ends. CDR3 protein: CASSLARDGPQYF. DNA of the CDR3: TGTGCCAGCAGTTTAGCGCGAGACGGTCCCCAGTACTTC.

The chain uses TRBV30 and TRBJ2-7, with TRBD2 matching 14 bases. Germline values: CDR1 GTSNPN, CDR2 SVGIG (reference sequence). The CDR3 is 15 amino acids. V lost 2 bases, J lost 4 bases, and 4 bases stayed unmatched. The CDR3 nucleotides read TGTGCCTGGAGTCCGGGACTAGCGGGAGCATACGAGCAGTACTTC. Amino acids: CAWSPGLAGAYEQYF.

The chain employs TRBV5-4 and TRBJ2-3; TRBD2 matches 9 bases. The trim removed 4 bases at V and 0 bases at J, leaving 12 bases unmatched. Germline V lookup: CDR1 SGHNT, CDR2 YYREEE (reference sequence). This CDR3 has 18 amino acids. The CDR3 sequence: CASSPRASGITSTDTQYF. Written as DNA, the CDR3 is TGTGCCAGCAGCCCCCGGGCTAGCGGGATCACTAGCACAGATACGCAGTATTTT.

The chain has TRBV7-2 and TRBJ2-7; D unclear. Trimming stripped 5 bases from V and 2 bases from J, with 7 bases between. The CDR3 length is 12 residues. Germline V gene sequence: CDR1 SGHTA, CDR2 FQGNSA. CDR3 in DNA: TGTGCCAGCAGCCGATCTACCTACGAGCAGTACTTC. This encodes CASSRSTYEQYF.

The chain joins TRBV5-1 to TRBJ2-4; TRBD1 aligns across 9 bases. Losses at the gene ends were 0 bases for V and 9 bases for J; bases not matched to a gene: 7. Germline V gives CDR1 SGHRS, CDR2 YFSETQ. The CDR3 is 15 amino acids. CDR3 in DNA: TGCGCCAGCAGCTTGGGACAGGGGGATCTTGGCATTCAGTACTTC. Translated: CASSLGQGDLGIQYF. The whole variable domain, filled in from reference TRBV5-1 and TRBJ2-4, reads KAGVTQTPRYLIKTRGQQVTLSCSPISGHRSVSWYQQTPGQGLQFLFEYFSETQRNKGNFPGRFSGRQFSNSRSEMNVSTLELGDSALYLCASSLGQGDLGIQYFGAGTRLSVL.

The rearrangement uses TRBV27 and TRBJ1-4; 7 nucleotides align to TRBD1. Unmatched junction bases numbered 11, after V lost 5 bases and J lost 8 bases. Germline V gives CDR1 MNHEY, CDR2 SMNVEV (reference sequence). The CDR3 spans 15 residues. The CDR3 region has the DNA TGTGCCAGCAGTAGGGGGAGGGGGCTAGGGGAAAAACTGTTTTTT. Encoded protein: CASSRGRGLGEKLFF.

The rearrangement links TRBV30 to TRBJ2-7, with D possibly matching TRBD2 (7 bases). Trimming pared 4 bases from V and 3 bases from J, leaving 16 bases between. The CDR3 loop spans 14 amino acids. Germline CDR1 and CDR2: GTSNPN and SVGIG (reference sequence). The CDR3 reads CAWNEGGVGYEQYF. CDR3 nucleotides: TGTGCCTGGAATGAAGGGGGGGTGGGCTACGAGCAGTACTTC.

The CDR3 loop reads CASSIGLDTQYF. The CDR3 DNA reads as TGTGCCAGTAGTATAGGGTTAGATACGCAGTATTTT. This chain uses TRBV19 with TRBJ2-3; D is unclear. The germline gives CDR1 LNHDA, CDR2 SQIVND (reference sequence). CDR3 length equals 12 residues. Trimming shortened V by 1 base and J by 5 bases, and 4 bases separated the two germline ends.

The chain is built from TRBV3-1 (or the pseudogene TRBV3-2) and TRBJ1-4; 7 nucleotides match TRBD1. This CDR3 region has 14 residues. The V and J ends lost 1 base and 8 bases, in that order; junction bases with no gene match: 4. Germline assignment: CDR1 LGHDT and CDR2 YNNKEL (reference sequence). The CDR3 is CASSQGQGREKLFF. For the CDR3, the DNA is TGTGCCAGCAGCCAAGGACAGGGAAGGGAAAAACTGTTTTTT.

This rearrangement joins TRBV5-1 to TRBJ2-7; D not certain. The CDR3 extends over 15 amino acids. In germline, CDR1 is SGHRS, CDR2 YFSETQ. Trimming pared 0 bases from V and 2 bases from J, leaving 12 bases between. The CDR3 DNA reads TGCGCCAGCAGCTTGGTACGGACCAACCCCTACGAGCAGTACTTC. Protein sequence: CASSLVRTNPYEQYF.

The CDR3, as DNA: TGTGCCAGCAGCTTAGGTCTAGCGACCCTCAAGTTCTTC. Protein: CASSLGLATLKFF. The chain recombines TRBV7-8 with TRBJ2-1; weak D call: TRBD2 (6 bases). V was pared by 1 base and J by 14 bases, with 15 bases between. The CDR3 length is 13 residues. CDR1 and CDR2 (germline): SGHVS, FQNEAQ.

The chain joins TRBV7-3 to TRBJ2-1; 14 bases are a match to TRBD2. The CDR3 sequence is 15 residues long. The V segment lost 5 bases and the J segment 8 bases; nucleotides outside the gene matches: 5. Germline V gene data show CDR1 as SGHTA and CDR2 as FQGTGA. This CDR3 is CASSLGTSGSDEQFF. CDR3 sequence (DNA): TGTGCCAGCAGCCTTGGGACTAGCGGGAGTGATGAGCAGTTCTTC.

The chain is built from TRBV12-5 and TRBJ2-3, with D uncertain. The germline V gene has CDR1 LGHNT and CDR2 FRNRAP. V was clipped by 5 bases and J by 1 base, with 7 bases between them. This CDR3 comprises 13 residues. CDR3 in amino acids: CASGPRGTDTQYF. Here the CDR3 DNA reads TGTGCTAGTGGTCCCCGGGGCACAGATACGCAGTATTTT.

The rearrangement uses TRBV27 and TRBJ2-7; D may match TRBD1 or TRBD2 (5 bases each). Germline CDR1 and CDR2: MNHEY and SMNVEV (reference sequence). Trimming shortened V by 1 base and J by 2 bases, and 15 bases separated the two germline ends. The CDR3 covers 16 residues. As DNA, the CDR3 is TGTGCCAGCAGTTTATTGAGTGGGGGTTCTCCCTACGAGCAGTACTTC. Amino acid sequence: CASSLLSGGSPYEQYF.

CDR3 sequence reads: CASSFVISGRSPSRPNEQFF. DNA for the CDR3: TGTGCCAGCAGCTTTGTGATTAGCGGGAGATCACCCTCACGGCCCAATGAGCAGTTCTTC. The rearrangement links TRBV12-1 to TRBJ2-1; the table's TRBD2 call for D was not verified on the DNA. TRBV12-1 is classified as a pseudogene. The CDR3 runs 20 residues.

The chain employs TRBV30 and TRBJ2-1; D not resolved. Deletions cut 7 bases from V and 10 bases from J, with 17 bases between. The germline CDR1 and CDR2 sequences are GTSNPN and SVGIG (reference sequence). The CDR3 is 12 amino acids. The CDR3 coding sequence is TGTGCCTTCCGGGTCGCCTCGGAGGAGCAGTTCTTC. It encodes CAFRVASEEQFF.

The chain links TRBV13 to TRBJ2-5; TRBD2 is a possible D gene (5 bases). The germline gives CDR1 PRHDT, CDR2 FYEKMQ (reference sequence). The V gene lost 2 bases and the J gene lost 4 bases, with 17 bases spanning the gap. This CDR3 region has 16 residues. CDR3 DNA sequence: TGTGCCAGCAGCTTATCGGTTATCGGGGAGAGAGAGACCCAGTACTTC. Translating gives CASSLSVIGERETQYF.

This CDR3 is CAGGETEAFF. In DNA, the CDR3 is TGTGCTGGGGGAGAAACTGAAGCTTTCTTT. The chain is built from TRBV30 and TRBJ1-1, with D maybe TRBD1 (5 bases). The germline CDR1 and CDR2 sequences are GTSNPN and SVGIG (reference sequence). This CDR3 has 10 amino acids.

This clone was seen a handful of times. V gene TRBV5-4 combines with J gene TRBJ1-3; tentatively, D is TRBD1 (5 bases). V shed 4 bases and J shed 2 bases, with 10 bases lying between them. The CDR3 loop spans 14 amino acids. Germline V gene sequence: CDR1 SGHNT, CDR2 YYREEE (reference sequence). The CDR3 spells CASSVRTTGNTIYF. CDR3 coding DNA: TGTGCCAGCAGCGTTAGGACAACTGGAAACACCATATATTTT.

J is TRBJ2-3 and V is TRBV18; D is uncertain. Germline assignment: CDR1 KGHSH and CDR2 LQKENI. This CDR3 comprises 15 residues. The germline V and J ends were trimmed by 6 bases and 2 bases, with 15 bases remaining between them. Here the CDR3 DNA reads TGTGCCAGCTCTAAAAACAGCCTGTTCACAGATACGCAGTATTTT. The encoded protein is CASSKNSLFTDTQYF.